The 32 T cell receptor beta chains below come from one sample, sequenced in a study of blood T cell repertoires in COVID-19. Repertoires were generated with immunoSEQ multiplex PCR, while TCRdb's copy carries only in-frame clones and drops some. The table shows just over 150,000 clones, with 92% occurring only once. Sequenced: peripheral blood. The receptors were gathered from a man younger than 45 with COVID-19, enrolled during active disease.

The rearrangement joins TRBV6-5 to TRBJ2-7; D may be TRBD1 (6 bases). Germline lookup yields CDR1 MNHEY and CDR2 SVGAGI. Trimming removed 6 bases at V and 3 bases at J, with 18 bases between. The CDR3 has 15 amino acids. DNA for the CDR3: TGTGCCAGCAGGGCCGTGGCAGGGGAAGGCTACGAGCAGTACTTC. This sequence encodes CASRAVAGEGYEQYF.

The V and J genes are TRBV24-1 and TRBJ1-3; a weak D match, TRBD1 (6 bases). Germline V CDR1 and CDR2: KGHDR, SFDVKD. The CDR3 consists of 12 residues. V was cut by 5 bases and J by 8 bases, with 9 bases left in between. The CDR3 DNA reads TGTGCCACCAGTGCCAGGGGACACACCATATATTTT. It translates to CATSARGHTIYF.

There are a few counts of this clone. The chain is built from TRBV24-1 and TRBJ2-1; TRBD1 agrees at 11 bases. V was clipped by 0 bases and J by 0 bases; unmatched bases: 3. The CDR3 contains 18 residues. The germline V gene encodes CDR1 KGHDR and CDR2 SFDVKD. The CDR3 nucleotides read TGTGCCACCAGTGATTTGCAAGGGACAGGGGGCTCCTACAATGAGCAGTTCTTC. It translates to CATSDLQGTGGSYNEQFF.

The chain recombines TRBV2 with TRBJ1-5; D not resolved. The CDR3 totals 14 residues. CDR1 and CDR2 from the germline V gene are SNHLY and FYNNEI. V was trimmed by 0 bases and J by 0 bases, leaving 3 bases between them. Here the CDR3 reads CASSEAYSNQPQHF. CDR3 coding DNA: TGTGCCAGCAGTGAAGCATATAGCAATCAGCCCCAGCATTTT.

The CDR3 is CASSENGHGLHF. DNA for the CDR3: TGTGCCAGCAGTGAGAACGGACACGGGCTCCACTTT. The rearrangement joins TRBV2 to TRBJ1-6; D is perhaps TRBD1 (5 bases). In germline, CDR1 is SNHLY, CDR2 FYNNEI. The CDR3 contains 12 residues. V lost 3 bases and J 16 bases, leaving 13 bases between the germline ends.

The CDR3 DNA sequence: TGTGCCAGCAGTTCGACCTACAGGGGATACAATGAGCAGTTCTTC. Translated, it gives CASSSTYRGYNEQFF. The rearrangement joins TRBV6-2 or TRBV6-3 to TRBJ2-1; 7 nucleotides agree with TRBD1. The germline V gene encodes CDR1 MNHEY and CDR2 SVGEGT. Unmatched junction bases numbered 7, after V lost 4 bases and J lost 4 bases. The CDR3 sequence is 15 residues long.

The chain links TRBV28 to TRBJ1-2, with D possibly matching TRBD1 (6 bases). V was shortened by 5 bases and J by 4 bases, with 14 bases between the two germline ends. Germline V gene sequence: CDR1 MDHEN, CDR2 SYDVKM. CDR3 size: 14 residues. The CDR3 region has the DNA TGTGCCAGCAGTCCTTGGGACACTACCTATGGCTACACCTTC. Translated, it gives CASSPWDTTYGYTF.

V is TRBV5-1 and J is TRBJ1-4; D not certain. Per the germline V gene, CDR1 is SGHRS and CDR2 is YFSETQ. Trimming took 4 bases from V and 12 from J, leaving 4 bases between them. The CDR3 sequence is 9 residues long. Here the CDR3 DNA reads TGCGCCAGCAGCGGAGAACTGTTTTTT. It is translated as CASSGELFF.

The chain carries TRBV18 and TRBJ2-3, with 7 bases matching TRBD1. Looked up from germline, CDR1 is KGHSH and CDR2 is LQKENI. The CDR3 covers 13 residues. The V gene end was trimmed by 6 bases and the J gene end by 4 bases; junction bases not matched to a gene: 4. In DNA, the CDR3 is TGTGCCAGCTCCCGCGACAGGGCAGATACGCAGTATTTT. It encodes CASSRDRADTQYF.

This chain uses TRBV19 with TRBJ2-1; TRBD2 matches 8 bases. After removal of 8 bases from V and 4 bases from J, the junction contained 13 bases not matched to a gene. The CDR3 length is 16 residues. Per the germline V gene, CDR1 is LNHDA and CDR2 is SQIVND (reference sequence). The CDR3 coding sequence is TGTGCCAGTTCGGGAGCGGGACTAGTGGGGTACAATGAGCAGTTCTTC. Translated, it gives CASSGAGLVGYNEQFF.

This chain uses TRBV5-8 with TRBJ1-1, with D unclear. The CDR3 length is 18 residues. In germline, CDR1 is SGHTS, CDR2 YDEGEE. The ends were cut back, 0 bases at V and 1 base at J, with 19 bases in the middle. For the CDR3, the DNA is TGTGCCAGCAGCTTGGTTAAATACTGGCGTCCGGGGAACACTGAAGCTTTCTTT. Protein product: CASSLVKYWRPGNTEAFF.

V is TRBV5-8 and J is TRBJ2-4, with TRBD2 matching over 10 bases. J lost 0 bases, V lost 3 bases, and 6 bases had no gene match. Germline CDR1 reads SGHTS; CDR2 reads YDEGEE. This CDR3 region has 17 residues. The CDR3 region is CASSWGSSGGAKNIQYF. In nucleotides, the CDR3 is TGTGCCAGCAGCTGGGGGTCTAGCGGGGGAGCCAAAAACATTCAGTACTTC.

This chain connects TRBV7-9 to TRBJ2-2; possible D gene TRBD2, 6 bases. V lost 1 base and J 3 bases, leaving 9 bases between the germline ends. Germline values: CDR1 SEHNR, CDR2 FQNEAQ (reference sequence). The length of the CDR3 is 15 residues. The chain's CDR3 is CASSLGSSDTGELFF. CDR3 sequence (DNA): TGTGCCAGCAGCTTAGGTTCTAGCGACACCGGGGAGCTGTTTTTT.

The chain joins TRBV11-2 to TRBJ1-2; TRBD1 matches at 7 bases. The germline CDR1 and CDR2 sequences are SGHAT and FQNNGV. Losses at the gene ends were 1 base for V and 4 bases for J; bases not matched to a gene: 6. This CDR3 has 15 residues. This chain's CDR3 is CASSLGPTGLYGYTF. CDR3 bases: TGTGCCAGCAGCTTAGGACCGACAGGGCTCTATGGCTACACCTTC. Using reference TRBV11-2 and TRBJ1-2 for the parts outside the CDR3, the full variable domain is EAGVAQSPRYKIIEKRQSVAFWCNPISGHATLYWYQQILGQGPKLLIQFQNNGVVDDSQLPKDRFSAERLKGVDSTLKIQPAKLEDSAVYLCASSLGPTGLYGYTFGSGTRLTVV.

The chain has TRBV6-5 and TRBJ1-6; 7 positions match TRBD1. The V and J ends lost 0 bases and 13 bases, in that order; junction bases with no gene match: 6. The germline CDR1 and CDR2 sequences are MNHEY and SVGAGI. This CDR3 has 14 residues. CDR3 in amino acids: CASSYSAGGLPLHF. The CDR3 nucleotides read TGTGCCAGCAGTTACTCAGCAGGGGGACTTCCCCTCCACTTT.

The chain joins TRBV7-3 to TRBJ2-2, with 9 bases matching TRBD2. Germline lookup yields CDR1 SGHTA and CDR2 FQGTGA. With V trimmed by 3 bases and J by 3 bases, 5 bases remained unmatched. This CDR3 is 16 amino acids long. For the CDR3, the DNA is TGTGCCAGCAGCTTGGGAATAGCGGGAGACACCGGGGAGCTGTTTTTT. It is translated as CASSLGIAGDTGELFF. Variable domain in full (rest from reference TRBV7-3 and TRBJ2-2): GAGVSQTPSNKVTEKGKYVELRCDPISGHTALYWYRQSLGQGPEFLIYFQGTGAADDSGLPNDRFFAVRPEGSVSTLKIQRTERGDSAVYLCASSLGIAGDTGELFFGEGSRLTVL.

This chain links TRBV5-4 with TRBJ2-2; 11 bases are shared with TRBD1. The trim removed 4 bases at V and 4 bases at J, leaving 9 bases unmatched. The germline V gene encodes CDR1 SGHNT and CDR2 YYREEE (reference sequence). This CDR3 is built from 17 residues. DNA for the CDR3: TGTGCCAGCAGCGCTCCCGGGACAGGGGGTAGCACCGGGGAGCTGTTTTTT. This gives the protein CASSAPGTGGSTGELFF.

The chain's CDR3 is CASSPYRTGGFDEQFF. As DNA, the CDR3 is TGTGCCAGCAGCCCATATCGGACAGGGGGATTCGATGAGCAGTTCTTC. The chain is built from TRBV11-3 and TRBJ2-1, with 10 bases lining up with TRBD1. The CDR3 contains 16 residues. CDR1 and CDR2 from the germline V gene are SGHNT and YENEEA. V lost 5 bases and J lost 8; bases outside the gene matches: 12.

This rearrangement joins TRBV6-5 to TRBJ2-2, with 10 bases aligning to TRBD1. Germline V lookup: CDR1 MNHEY, CDR2 SVGAGI. The CDR3 has 16 residues. The trim removed 2 bases at V and 5 bases at J, leaving 5 bases unmatched. The CDR3 coding sequence is TGTGCCAGCAGTTACGACGGACAGGGGGTTACCGGGGAGCTGTTTTTT. Residues: CASSYDGQGVTGELFF.

The chain couples TRBV18 to TRBJ2-7; 8 bases are shared with TRBD1. The trim removed 2 bases at V and 2 bases at J, leaving 8 bases unmatched. Germline assignment: CDR1 KGHSH and CDR2 LQKENI. The CDR3 totals 16 residues. The CDR3 DNA reads TGTGCCAGCTCACCATCAGGTCGGGACAGGACCTACGAGCAGTACTTC. This sequence encodes CASSPSGRDRTYEQYF.

The chain joins TRBV11-3 to TRBJ2-1, with 14 bases identical to TRBD2. There are 16 residues in the CDR3. Losses at the gene ends were 3 bases for V and 4 bases for J; bases not matched to a gene: 2. In germline, CDR1 is SGHNT, CDR2 YENEEA. CDR3: CASSLGTSGSYNEQFF. In DNA form, the CDR3 reads TGTGCCAGCAGCTTGGGGACTAGCGGGAGTTACAATGAGCAGTTCTTC.

The chain combines TRBV7-2 with TRBJ2-1; 8 bases fit TRBD2. The CDR3 contains 13 residues. Looked up from germline, CDR1 is SGHTA and CDR2 is FQGNSA. Trimming cost V 5 bases and J 15 bases; bases outside gene matches: 12. CDR3 sequence reads: CASSPASRTSMFF. DNA for the CDR3: TGTGCCAGCAGCCCCGCCAGTCGGACTAGCATGTTCTTC.

The V and J genes are TRBV5-6 and TRBJ2-5, with 7 bases that match TRBD1. V shed 0 bases, J shed 0 bases, and the junction held 5 bases outside the gene matches. Germline CDR1 reads SGHDT; CDR2 reads YYEEEE. This CDR3 region has 16 residues. The CDR3, as DNA: TGTGCCAGCAGCTTGGTACAGGGGTACTACCAAGAGACCCAGTACTTC. This gives the protein CASSLVQGYYQETQYF.

The chain employs TRBV7-9 and TRBJ2-1; 14 bases are shared with TRBD2. Germline CDR1 and CDR2: SEHNR and FQNEAQ (reference sequence). The CDR3 contains 18 residues. V was clipped by 0 bases and J by 0 bases; unmatched bases: 1. CDR3 sequence: CASSLAGLAGGSYNEQFF. The CDR3 bases are TGTGCCAGCAGCTTAGCCGGACTAGCGGGAGGCTCCTACAATGAGCAGTTCTTC. The full variable domain, completed using reference TRBV7-9 and TRBJ2-1, is DTGVSQNPRHKITKRGQNVTFRCDPISEHNRLYWYRQTLGQGPEFLTYFQNEAQLEKSRLLSDRFSAERPKGSFSTLEIQRTEQGDSAMYLCASSLAGLAGGSYNEQFFGPGTRLTVL.

The chain joins TRBV7-3 to TRBJ2-2; D is undetermined. There are 16 residues in the CDR3. Germline loops: CDR1 SGHTA, CDR2 FQGTGA. V was cut by 5 bases and J by 0 bases, with 13 bases left in between. This CDR3 reads CASSPHVQTNTGELFF. The CDR3 region has the DNA TGTGCCAGCAGCCCCCATGTACAGACGAACACCGGGGAGCTGTTTTTT.

This rearrangement joins TRBV7-3 to TRBJ1-1; a possible D gene is TRBD1 (5 bases). The CDR3 totals 13 residues. Germline V gives CDR1 SGHTA, CDR2 FQGTGA. V gave up 2 bases and J gave up 5 bases, with 9 bases separating them. This chain's CDR3 is CASSLWGGTEAFF. The CDR3 nucleotides are TGTGCCAGCAGCTTATGGGGGGGTACTGAAGCTTTCTTT.

This chain uses TRBV27 with TRBJ1-4; TRBD1 matches 8 bases. Germline assignment: CDR1 MNHEY and CDR2 SMNVEV (reference sequence). The CDR3 consists of 15 residues. V dropped 6 bases and J dropped 11; count of bases not matched to a gene: 14. The CDR3 region is CASRSQGEGVQKLFF. The CDR3 coding sequence is TGTGCCAGCAGATCACAGGGGGAGGGTGTGCAGAAACTGTTTTTT.

The chain recombines TRBV29-1 with TRBJ1-2; D not certain. Trimming pared 2 bases from V and 0 bases from J, leaving 7 bases between. This CDR3 contains 13 residues. Germline V gene data show CDR1 as SQVTM and CDR2 as ANQGSEA. Here the CDR3 reads CSVESQANYGYTF. For the CDR3, the DNA is TGCAGCGTTGAATCCCAGGCTAACTATGGCTACACCTTC.

The chain joins TRBV3-1 (or the pseudogene TRBV3-2) to TRBJ1-3; possibly TRBD1 for D (6 bases). The CDR3 consists of 16 residues. Germline V gene lookup returns CDR1 LGHDT and CDR2 YNNKEL (reference sequence). Trimming took 5 bases from V and 1 from J, leaving 15 bases between them. In DNA form, the CDR3 reads TGTGCCAGCAGCGGATCAGGGGTGGTTTCTGGAAACACCATATATTTT. Translated: CASSGSGVVSGNTIYF.

The gene calls are TRBV4-1 and TRBJ2-1, with D maybe TRBD1 (6 bases). The ends were cut back, 4 bases at V and 8 bases at J, with 21 bases in the middle. The CDR3 sequence is 16 residues long. The germline V gene encodes CDR1 MGHRA and CDR2 YSYEKL. The CDR3 sequence: CASSPKGGRPQDEQFF. Here the CDR3 DNA reads TGCGCCAGCAGCCCCAAAGGGGGACGGCCTCAGGATGAGCAGTTCTTC.

V is TRBV15 and J is TRBJ2-3, with D perhaps TRBD2 (5 bases). V shed 6 bases and J shed 3 bases, with 22 bases lying between them. The CDR3 has 17 residues. From germline, CDR1 is LNHNV and CDR2 YYDKDF (reference sequence). The CDR3 loop reads CATSYSSSRGITDTQYF. Here the CDR3 DNA reads TGTGCCACCAGTTATAGTAGCTCTCGGGGTATAACAGATACGCAGTATTTT. Looking up the rest from reference TRBV15 and TRBJ2-3 gives the full variable domain: DAMVIQNPRYQVTQFGKPVTLSCSQTLNHNVMYWYQQKSSQAPKLLFHYYDKDFNNEADTPDNFQSRRPNTSFCFLDIRSPGLGDTAMYLCATSYSSSRGITDTQYFGPGTRLTVL.

The chain employs TRBV30 and TRBJ2-1; 7 bases line up with TRBD2. Germline loops: CDR1 GTSNPN, CDR2 SVGIG (reference sequence). V shed 8 bases, J shed 6 bases, and the junction held 13 bases outside the gene matches. The CDR3 loop spans 14 amino acids. The CDR3 region is CALEAGAQGNEQFF. In nucleotides, the CDR3 is TGTGCCCTGGAGGCGGGAGCTCAGGGCAATGAGCAGTTCTTC.